The rows below give T cell receptor beta chains drawn from one sample of a study of early T cells in non-severe SARS-CoV-2 infection. In TCRdb, the 5' RACE reads were re-called with MiXCR into one record per CDR3 protein. The top ten clones hold 16% of a sample with some 64,000 distinct CDR3 sequences, just over 20% of them seen once. Sequencing was performed on whole blood, taken at baseline. Receptors were obtained from an adult who was a healthcare worker with PCR-confirmed SARS-CoV-2 infection or an uninfected control (not recorded which). Each CDR3 is given with its conserved first and last residue. The D gene is left open where the match is weak. Size tells how often a clone was seen (once, few, many) or the class of an expanded clone, and some rows leave it out.

v_gene	d_gene	j_gene	abundance	CDR3aa	CDR3nt
TRBV29-1	NA	TRBJ1-2	NA	CSVEDPGEDGYTF	TGCAGCGTTGAAGATCCGGGGGAGGACGGCTACACCTTC
TRBV6-6	NA	TRBJ2-7	many	CASSYDPGTYSSYEQYF	TGTGCCAGCAGTTACGACCCCGGGACATATAGCTCCTACGAGCAGTACTTC
TRBV15	NA	TRBJ2-1	few	CATSRGTETNEQFF	TGTGCCACCAGCAGAGGGACAGAGACTAATGAGCAGTTCTTC
TRBV6-2/TRBV6-3	NA	TRBJ1-5	many	CASSPPGPDQPQHF	TGTGCCAGCAGTCCTCCGGGTCCCGATCAGCCCCAGCATTTT
TRBV11-2	NA	TRBJ2-3	NA	CASSLTGGGQYF	TGTGCCAGCAGCTTGACGGGCGGTGGCCAGTATTTT
TRBV5-1	NA	TRBJ1-3	once	CASSLTSGSSGNTIYF	TGCGCCAGCAGCTTGACTTCCGGAAGCTCTGGAAACACCATATATTTT
TRBV14	TRBD1	TRBJ2-7	NA	CASSQERTGGYEQYF	TGTGCCAGCAGCCAGGAGAGGACAGGGGGGTACGAGCAGTACTTC
TRBV19	TRBD1	TRBJ1-4	NA	CASSIEGTVFPTNEKLFF	TGTGCCAGTAGTATCGAAGGGACAGTATTTCCAACTAATGAAAAACTGTTTTTT
TRBV11-2	NA	TRBJ2-7	few	CASTPGAVYEQYF	TGTGCCAGCACCCCGGGGGCGGTTTACGAGCAGTACTTC
TRBV5-1	TRBD1	TRBJ2-7	NA	CASSFEQGAREQYF	TGCGCCAGCAGCTTTGAACAGGGGGCGCGAGAGCAGTACTTC
TRBV7-8	NA	TRBJ2-6	NA	CASSLGGVGANVLTF	TGTGCCAGCAGCTTAGGCGGGGTCGGGGCCAACGTCCTGACTTTC
TRBV19	NA	TRBJ2-5	NA	CASSPAGLQLPYF	TGTGCCAGTAGTCCGGCCGGGCTGCAATTGCCGTACTTC
TRBV18	NA	TRBJ2-5	NA	CASTPGTVETQYF	TGTGCCAGCACCCCCGGCACCGTCGAAACCCAGTACTTC
TRBV29-1	TRBD1	TRBJ2-3	NA	CSAGQDPSDTQYF	TGCAGCGCCGGACAGGACCCCTCGGATACGCAGTATTTT
TRBV20-1	NA	TRBJ2-2	NA	CSALPAGRGETGELFF	TGCAGTGCTCTACCTGCTGGCAGGGGGGAAACCGGGGAGCTGTTTTTT
TRBV11-2	TRBD2	TRBJ2-5	few	CASSPHGTSGGVETQYF	TGTGCCAGCAGCCCTCATGGGACTAGCGGGGGGGTTGAGACCCAGTACTTC
TRBV12-3/TRBV12-4	NA	TRBJ1-1	NA	CASSHTGMDTEAFF	TGTGCCAGCAGTCATACAGGAATGGACACTGAAGCTTTCTTT
TRBV7-9	NA	TRBJ2-2	many	CASSPGNTGELFF	TGTGCCAGCAGTCCAGGGAATACCGGGGAGCTGTTTTTT
TRBV20-1	NA	TRBJ1-5	few	CSARDYGRGRNQPQHF	TGCAGTGCTAGAGATTACGGGAGGGGCCGTAATCAGCCCCAGCATTTT
TRBV6-1	NA	TRBJ2-4	few	CASSGGLGAKNIQYF	TGTGCCAGCAGTGGGGGATTAGGAGCCAAAAACATTCAGTACTTC
TRBV7-8	TRBD2	TRBJ2-3	NA	CASSLASSSGGAPDTQYF	TGTGCCAGCAGCTTAGCGAGCTCTAGCGGGGGGGCGCCGGATACGCAGTATTTT
TRBV20-1	NA	TRBJ2-3	few	CSASSEVAGIDTQYF	TGCAGTGCTAGCAGTGAGGTTGCGGGGATCGATACGCAGTATTTT
TRBV5-5	NA	TRBJ2-3	once	CASEYMAAPGDTQYF	TGTGCCAGCGAATACATGGCCGCTCCAGGAGATACGCAGTATTTT
TRBV10-3	NA	TRBJ1-1	many	CAISFEGDQAFF	TGTGCCATCAGTTTCGAAGGTGACCAAGCTTTCTTT
TRBV4-1	NA	TRBJ1-1	few	CASSQGKGTEAFF	TGCGCCAGCAGCCAAGGGAAGGGCACTGAAGCTTTCTTT
TRBV29-1	NA	TRBJ2-3	NA	CSARRGDTQYF	TGCAGCGCCAGGAGGGGAGATACGCAGTATTTT
TRBV5-1	TRBD1	TRBJ2-1	NA	CASSISGTDNEQFF	TGCGCCAGCAGCATCTCCGGGACAGACAATGAGCAGTTCTTC
TRBV29-1	NA	TRBJ2-7	few	CSVQDSYYEQYF	TGCAGCGTGCAGGACAGCTATTACGAGCAGTACTTC
TRBV12-3/TRBV12-4	TRBD1	TRBJ2-2	NA	CASTTQGAAGELFF	TGTGCCAGCACCACACAGGGGGCGGCCGGGGAGCTGTTTTTT
TRBV29-1	NA	TRBJ1-1	few	CSVGPGFSTEAFF	TGCAGCGTTGGCCCAGGGTTTAGCACTGAAGCTTTCTTT
TRBV7-9	NA	TRBJ2-1	few	CASSFPTFNEQFF	TGTGCCAGCAGCTTCCCGACCTTCAATGAGCAGTTCTTC
TRBV5-4	NA	TRBJ2-5	few	CASSLAAVGTQYF	TGTGCCAGCAGCTTGGCGGCAGTAGGGACCCAGTACTTC
TRBV4-1	NA	TRBJ2-3	NA	CASSQDSGTDTQYF	TGCGCCAGCAGCCAAGATTCAGGCACAGATACGCAGTATTTT
TRBV3-1	NA	TRBJ2-7	NA	CASSQQGHEQYF	TGTGCCAGCAGCCAACAGGGGCACGAGCAGTACTTC
TRBV7-3	TRBD1	TRBJ1-2	many	CASSSGQDGGYTF	TGTGCCAGCAGCTCCGGACAGGACGGCGGCTACACCTTC
TRBV6-4	TRBD2	TRBJ2-3	few	CASNSTSETDTQYF	TGTGCCAGCAACTCGACTAGCGAAACAGATACGCAGTATTTT
TRBV18	NA	TRBJ2-5	NA	CASSPPLTTAETQYF	TGTGCCAGCTCACCACCCTTGACTACAGCGGAGACCCAGTACTTC
TRBV29-1	TRBD1	TRBJ2-6	few	CSVEASRDRALSGANVLTF	TGCAGCGTTGAAGCCTCACGGGACAGGGCGCTCTCTGGGGCCAACGTCCTGACTTTC
TRBV6-1	TRBD2	TRBJ2-1	few	CASSEASGTYNEQFF	TGTGCCAGCAGTGAAGCTAGCGGGACCTACAATGAGCAGTTCTTC
TRBV18	TRBD1	TRBJ2-7	few	CASSPRSGGREQYF	TGTGCCAGCTCACCACGTTCAGGGGGCAGGGAGCAGTACTTC
TRBV18	NA	TRBJ2-1	few	CASSPPGDNEQFF	TGTGCCAGCTCACCTCCGGGCGACAATGAGCAGTTCTTC
TRBV30	NA	TRBJ1-1	few	CAWRRLGRLNTEAFF	TGTGCCTGGAGGCGATTGGGACGGTTGAACACTGAAGCTTTCTTT
TRBV7-2	NA	TRBJ1-1	NA	CASSLGTGLGTEAFF	TGTGCCAGCAGCTTGGGTACGGGGCTAGGCACTGAAGCTTTCTTT
TRBV7-3	NA	TRBJ2-3	few	CASSSLTRSDTQYF	TGTGCCAGCAGCTCCCTGACTAGATCAGATACGCAGTATTTT
TRBV29-1	NA	TRBJ1-2	many	CSVTLTPHGYTF	TGCAGCGTGACCCTAACACCCCATGGCTACACCTTC
TRBV19	NA	TRBJ2-5	NA	CASSNPGKPETQYF	TGTGCCAGTAGTAACCCGGGAAAACCGGAGACCCAGTACTTC
TRBV10-3	NA	TRBJ2-2	NA	CAISDQGSGELFF	TGTGCCATCAGTGACCAGGGGTCCGGGGAGCTGTTTTTT
TRBV4-1	NA	TRBJ1-1	few	CASSQGTRFSPSTEAFF	TGCGCCAGCAGCCAAGGGACTCGGTTCTCTCCGAGCACTGAAGCTTTCTTT
TRBV7-3	NA	TRBJ1-1	NA	CASSPGGLGTEAFF	TGTGCCAGCAGCCCGGGGGGATTGGGCACTGAAGCTTTCTTT
TRBV3-1	NA	TRBJ1-1	few	CASIQRGGTNTEAFF	TGTGCCAGCATCCAGCGAGGGGGAACGAACACTGAAGCTTTCTTT
TRBV2	NA	TRBJ1-1	NA	CASKGGVSEAFF	TGTGCCAGCAAAGGAGGGGTTTCTGAAGCTTTCTTT